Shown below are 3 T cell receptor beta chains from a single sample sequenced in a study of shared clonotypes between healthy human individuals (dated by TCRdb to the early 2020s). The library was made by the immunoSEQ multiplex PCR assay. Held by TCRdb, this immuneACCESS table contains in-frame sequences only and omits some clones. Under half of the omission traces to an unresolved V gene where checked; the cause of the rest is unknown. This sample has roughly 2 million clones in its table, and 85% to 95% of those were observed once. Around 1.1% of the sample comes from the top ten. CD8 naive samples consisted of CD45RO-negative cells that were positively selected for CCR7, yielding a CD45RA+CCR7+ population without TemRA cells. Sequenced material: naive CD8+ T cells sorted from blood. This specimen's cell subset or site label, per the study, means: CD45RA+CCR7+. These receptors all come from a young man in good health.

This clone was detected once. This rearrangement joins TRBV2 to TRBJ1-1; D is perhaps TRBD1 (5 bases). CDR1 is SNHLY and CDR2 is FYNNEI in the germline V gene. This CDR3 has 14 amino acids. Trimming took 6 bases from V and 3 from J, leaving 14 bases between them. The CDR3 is CASRMDGGDTEAFF. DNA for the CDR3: TGTGCCAGCAGAATGGACGGGGGGGACACTGAAGCTTTCTTT.

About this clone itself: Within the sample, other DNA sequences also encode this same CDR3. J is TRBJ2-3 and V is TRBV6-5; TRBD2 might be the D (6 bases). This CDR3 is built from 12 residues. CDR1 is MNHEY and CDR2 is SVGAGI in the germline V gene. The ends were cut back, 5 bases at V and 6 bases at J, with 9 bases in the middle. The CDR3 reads CASSPGEDTQYF. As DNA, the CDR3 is TGTGCCAGCAGTCCGGGAGAGGATACGCAGTATTTT.

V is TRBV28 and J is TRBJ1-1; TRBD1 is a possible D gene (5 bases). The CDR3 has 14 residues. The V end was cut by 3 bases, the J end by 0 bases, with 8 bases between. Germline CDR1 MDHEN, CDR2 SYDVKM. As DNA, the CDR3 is TGTGCCAGCAGTTTGGGAGGGGTGAACACTGAAGCTTTCTTT. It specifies CASSLGGVNTEAFF.